This is a list of T cell receptor beta chains from one sample in a study of cytomegalovirus exposure and HLA in healthy donors. The data were produced by immunoSEQ multiplex PCR, yet TCRdb's version contains in-frame clones alone and is incomplete. The profile shows 75,000 to 100,000 clones, around 80% of them singletons. Sequenced sample: PBMCs. Every receptor here comes from a middle-aged man in good health and CMV-seropositive. CDR3s include the opening cysteine and the closing phenylalanine or tryptophan. A D gene is named only where the DNA matches it firmly. Some rows mark clone size as missing; the rest say once, few, many or name a class of expanded clone.

TRBV5-4,TRBD2,TRBJ2-7,once,CASSLVGGEVGEQYF,TGTGCCAGCAGCTTGGTGGGAGGGGAGGTCGGCGAGCAGTACTTC
TRBV2,NA,TRBJ1-4,NA,CASSLVRQNEKLFF,TGTGCCAGCAGCCTCGTTAGACAGAATGAAAAACTGTTTTTT
TRBV28,NA,TRBJ1-6,NA,CASSSSRSSYNSPLHF,TGTGCCAGCAGTTCCTCGAGGAGCTCCTATAATTCACCCCTCCACTTT
TRBV7-8,NA,TRBJ1-2,NA,CASSNTGIDYGYTF,TGTGCCAGCAGTAATACCGGGATTGACTATGGCTACACCTTC
TRBV27,NA,TRBJ1-5,NA,CASSPSNNQPQHF,TGTGCCAGCAGTCCCAGTAACAATCAGCCCCAGCATTTT
TRBV19,NA,TRBJ1-5,once,CASTTGLSNQPQHF,TGTGCCAGTACGACAGGCCTTAGCAATCAGCCCCAGCATTTT
TRBV5-1,NA,TRBJ1-2,once,CASSLGSQRGYTF,TGCGCCAGCAGCTTGGGCTCTCAACGGGGCTACACCTTC
TRBV6-1,NA,TRBJ1-1,NA,CASNSGTNTEAFF,TGTGCCAGCAATTCGGGAACTAACACTGAAGCTTTCTTT
TRBV14,TRBD2,TRBJ2-3,NA,CASSHLAGALDTQYF,TGTGCCAGCAGCCACTTAGCGGGAGCCTTAGATACGCAGTATTTT
TRBV15,NA,TRBJ2-3,NA,CATSSLSGTGTDTQYF,TGTGCCACCAGCTCCCTTTCGGGAACAGGCACAGATACGCAGTATTTT
TRBV19,TRBD1,TRBJ2-3,NA,CASSWTGGADTQYF,TGTGCCAGTAGCTGGACAGGGGGCGCAGATACGCAGTATTTT
TRBV2,NA,TRBJ2-5,NA,CASRGYETQYF,TGTGCCAGCCGGGGTTATGAGACCCAGTACTTC
TRBV7-9,TRBD1,TRBJ2-7,NA,CARFLTLKPGQGAYEQYF,TGTGCCAGGTTCTTGACCTTAAAACCGGGACAGGGAGCCTACGAGCAGTACTTC
TRBV7-3,TRBD1,TRBJ2-2,NA,CASSSPGTASTGELFF,TGTGCCAGCAGCTCTCCCGGGACAGCCTCCACCGGGGAGCTGTTTTTT
TRBV18,TRBD1,TRBJ1-2,NA,CASSRTGDYGYTF,TGTGCCAGCTCACGGACAGGGGACTATGGCTACACCTTC
TRBV6-4,TRBD2,TRBJ2-1,NA,CASSEIAGVLRNEQFF,TGTGCCAGCAGTGAGATCGCGGGAGTATTACGCAATGAGCAGTTCTTC
TRBV7-9,NA,TRBJ1-1,few,CASSLVSVEAFF,TGTGCCAGCAGCTTAGTATCTGTTGAAGCTTTCTTT
TRBV11-3,TRBD1,TRBJ2-2,NA,CASSFDRGLAGELFF,TGTGCCAGCAGCTTTGACAGGGGGCTCGCCGGGGAGCTGTTTTTT
TRBV25-1,NA,TRBJ1-2,once,CASSEAYGYTF,TGTGCCAGCAGTGAGGCCTATGGCTACACCTTC
TRBV7-3,TRBD2,TRBJ2-3,once,CASSSTSGGTDTQYF,TGTGCCAGCAGCTCCACTAGCGGGGGAACAGATACGCAGTATTTT
TRBV9,TRBD2,TRBJ2-7,few,CASSVQTGTSIDEQYF,TGTGCCAGCAGCGTACAGACCGGGACTAGTATCGACGAGCAGTACTTC
TRBV28,NA,TRBJ1-2,NA,CASSLGGGVRGYTF,TGTGCCAGCAGTTTAGGCGGGGGAGTACGTGGCTACACCTTC
TRBV15,NA,TRBJ1-1,few,CATSKRGNTEAFF,TGTGCCACCAGCAAAAGGGGTAACACTGAAGCTTTCTTT
TRBV2,TRBD1,TRBJ2-2,NA,CASRGTGGWTGELFF,TGTGCCAGCAGAGGGACAGGGGGCTGGACCGGGGAGCTGTTTTTT
TRBV5-1,NA,TRBJ2-2,NA,CASSGTEGVAGELFF,TGCGCCAGCAGCGGAACCGAAGGGGTCGCCGGGGAGCTGTTTTTT
TRBV18,NA,TRBJ2-7,NA,CASSPSQGSTYEQYF,TGTGCCAGCTCACCTTCACAGGGTTCTACCTACGAGCAGTACTTC
TRBV6-5,NA,TRBJ2-3,NA,CASSYKGSDTQYF,TGTGCCAGCAGTTACAAGGGGTCAGATACGCAGTATTTT
TRBV7-8,NA,TRBJ1-2,once,CASSPDLRSYGYTF,TGTGCCAGCAGCCCCGACCTGAGGAGCTATGGCTACACCTTC
TRBV7-2,TRBD1,TRBJ1-3,NA,CASSLGGDRLDTIYF,TGTGCCAGCAGCTTAGGGGGGGACAGGCTTGATACCATATATTTT
TRBV7-2,NA,TRBJ1-2,NA,CASSKHREGGYTF,TGTGCCAGCAGCAAGCACAGGGAAGGTGGCTACACCTTC
TRBV19,TRBD1,TRBJ1-2,NA,CASSVTGAENYGYTF,TGTGCCAGTAGTGTCACAGGGGCGGAAAACTATGGCTACACCTTC
TRBV30,NA,TRBJ2-2,NA,CATGLQADRELFF,TGTGCTACGGGACTCCAAGCCGACCGGGAGCTGTTTTTT
TRBV4-1,NA,TRBJ1-5,NA,CASSPFIGNQPQHF,TGCGCCAGCAGCCCTTTCATCGGTAATCAGCCCCAGCATTTT
TRBV5-6,TRBD1,TRBJ2-1,NA,CASSAGQGIYNEQFF,TGTGCCAGCAGCGCCGGACAGGGGATTTACAATGAGCAGTTCTTC
TRBV7-9,TRBD2,TRBJ2-1,few,CASRSGSGNNEQFF,TGTGCCAGTCGTAGCGGGAGTGGAAACAATGAGCAGTTCTTC
TRBV2,NA,TRBJ2-7,NA,CASRGADFYEQYF,TGTGCCAGCAGGGGCGCCGATTTCTACGAGCAGTACTTC
TRBV2,TRBD2,TRBJ2-7,few,CASSPSGSPYEQYF,TGTGCCAGCAGCCCTAGCGGGAGCCCCTACGAGCAGTACTTC
TRBV7-8,TRBD2,TRBJ2-7,once,CASSDNSGKIEQYF,TGTGCCAGCAGCGACAATAGCGGGAAAATCGAGCAGTACTTC
TRBV6-4,TRBD1,TRBJ1-1,NA,CASSVSGTGSSNTEAFF,TGTGCCAGCAGTGTCTCCGGGACAGGGTCTTCGAACACTGAAGCTTTCTTT
TRBV5-4,TRBD2,TRBJ2-7,NA,CASSETSGSGYEQYF,TGTGCCAGCAGCGAAACTAGCGGGAGTGGCTACGAGCAGTACTTC
TRBV4-1,NA,TRBJ2-1,NA,CASSQGPSEEQFF,TGCGCCAGCAGCCAAGGCCCTAGTGAGGAGCAGTTCTTC
TRBV10-3,NA,TRBJ2-5,NA,CAISESREPTIMDF,TGTGCCATCAGTGAGTCCCGGGAGCCTACGATTATGGACTTC
TRBV5-1,TRBD1,TRBJ2-6,NA,CASSSTGLGANVLTF,TGCGCCAGCAGCTCGACAGGGCTCGGGGCCAACGTCCTGACTTTC